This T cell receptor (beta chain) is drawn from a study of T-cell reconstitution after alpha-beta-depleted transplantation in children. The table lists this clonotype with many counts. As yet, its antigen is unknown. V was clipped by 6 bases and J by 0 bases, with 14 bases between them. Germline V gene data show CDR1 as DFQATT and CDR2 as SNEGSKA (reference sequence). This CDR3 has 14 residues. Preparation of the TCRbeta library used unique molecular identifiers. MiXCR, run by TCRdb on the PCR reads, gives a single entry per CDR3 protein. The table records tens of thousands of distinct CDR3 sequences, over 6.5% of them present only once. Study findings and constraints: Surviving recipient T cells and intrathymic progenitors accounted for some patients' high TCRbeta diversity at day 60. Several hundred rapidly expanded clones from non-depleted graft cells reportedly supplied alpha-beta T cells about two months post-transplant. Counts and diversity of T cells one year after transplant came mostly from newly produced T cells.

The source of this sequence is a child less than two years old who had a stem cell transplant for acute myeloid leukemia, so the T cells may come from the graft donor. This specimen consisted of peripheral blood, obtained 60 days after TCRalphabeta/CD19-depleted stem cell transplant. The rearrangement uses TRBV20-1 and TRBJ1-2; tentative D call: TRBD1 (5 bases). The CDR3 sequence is CSAIRDRSNYGYTF. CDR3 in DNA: TGCAGTGCAATTCGGGACCGATCTAACTATGGCTACACCTTC.